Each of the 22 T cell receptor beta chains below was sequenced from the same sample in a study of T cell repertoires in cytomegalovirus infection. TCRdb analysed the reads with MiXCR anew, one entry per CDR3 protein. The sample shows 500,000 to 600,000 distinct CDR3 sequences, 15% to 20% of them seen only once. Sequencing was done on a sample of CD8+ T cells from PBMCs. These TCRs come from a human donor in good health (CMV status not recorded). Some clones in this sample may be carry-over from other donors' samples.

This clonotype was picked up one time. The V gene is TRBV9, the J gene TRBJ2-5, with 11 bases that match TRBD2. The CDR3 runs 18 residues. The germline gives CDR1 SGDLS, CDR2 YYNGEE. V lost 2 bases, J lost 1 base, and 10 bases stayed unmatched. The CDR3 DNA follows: TGTGCCAGCAGCGTTATCTGGACTAGCGGGCAGCTCCAAGAGACCCAGTACTTC. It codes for CASSVIWTSGQLQETQYF.

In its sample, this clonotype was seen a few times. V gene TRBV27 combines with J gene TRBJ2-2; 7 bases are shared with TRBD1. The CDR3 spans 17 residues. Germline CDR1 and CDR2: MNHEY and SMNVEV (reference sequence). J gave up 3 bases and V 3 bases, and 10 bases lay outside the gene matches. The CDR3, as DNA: TGTGCCAGCAGTTTCCACGCCCCGGGACAGCACACCGGGGAGCTGTTTTTT. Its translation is CASSFHAPGQHTGELFF.

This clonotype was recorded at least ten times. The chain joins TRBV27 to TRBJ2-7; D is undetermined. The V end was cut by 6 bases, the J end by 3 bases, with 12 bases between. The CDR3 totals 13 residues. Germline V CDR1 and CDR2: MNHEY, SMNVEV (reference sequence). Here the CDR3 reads CASSLGEDYEQYF. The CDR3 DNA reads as TGTGCCAGCAGCTTAGGTGAGGACTACGAGCAGTACTTC.

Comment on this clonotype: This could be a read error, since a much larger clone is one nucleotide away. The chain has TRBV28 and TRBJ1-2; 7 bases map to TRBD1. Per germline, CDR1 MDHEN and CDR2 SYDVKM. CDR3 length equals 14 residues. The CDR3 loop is CASSPPTGRYGNTF. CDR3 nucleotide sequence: TGTGCCAGCAGTCCTCCGACAGGGCGATATGGCAACACCTTC.

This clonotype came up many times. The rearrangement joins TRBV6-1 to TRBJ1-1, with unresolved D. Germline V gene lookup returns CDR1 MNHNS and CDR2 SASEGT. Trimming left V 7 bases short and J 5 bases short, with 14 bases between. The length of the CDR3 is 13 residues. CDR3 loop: CASTTAPGTEAFF. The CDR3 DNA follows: TGTGCCAGCACCACCGCCCCGGGAACTGAAGCTTTCTTT.

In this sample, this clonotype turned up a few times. CDR3 nucleotide sequence: TGTGCCACCCCGGCCAGCCCCCAGGATGGCTACACCTTC. Translation: CATPASPQDGYTF. The chain links TRBV2 to TRBJ1-2; no reliable D call. In germline, CDR1 is SNHLY, CDR2 FYNNEI. The CDR3 loop spans 13 amino acids. V shed 10 bases and J shed 6 bases, with 18 bases lying between them.

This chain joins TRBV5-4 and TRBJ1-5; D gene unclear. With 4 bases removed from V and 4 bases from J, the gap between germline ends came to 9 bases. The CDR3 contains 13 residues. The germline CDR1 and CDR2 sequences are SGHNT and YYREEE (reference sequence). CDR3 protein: CASSPDFNQPQHF. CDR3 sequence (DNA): TGTGCCAGCAGCCCAGACTTTAATCAGCCCCAGCATTTT.

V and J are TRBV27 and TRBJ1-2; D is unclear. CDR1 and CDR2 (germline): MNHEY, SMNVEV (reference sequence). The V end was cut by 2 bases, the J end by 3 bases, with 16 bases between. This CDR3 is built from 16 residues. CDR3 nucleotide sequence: TGTGCCAGCAGTTTAGAACTCCCCAAGTCTGACTATGGCTACACCTTC. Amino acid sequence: CASSLELPKSDYGYTF.

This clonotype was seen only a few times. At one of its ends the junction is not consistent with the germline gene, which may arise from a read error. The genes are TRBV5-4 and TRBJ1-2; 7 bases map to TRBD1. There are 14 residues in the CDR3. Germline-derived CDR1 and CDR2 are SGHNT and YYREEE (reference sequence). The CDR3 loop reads CASSSTSRGEGLHF. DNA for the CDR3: TGTGCCAGCAGCTCCACCTCCAGGGGGGAAGGACTCCATTTC.

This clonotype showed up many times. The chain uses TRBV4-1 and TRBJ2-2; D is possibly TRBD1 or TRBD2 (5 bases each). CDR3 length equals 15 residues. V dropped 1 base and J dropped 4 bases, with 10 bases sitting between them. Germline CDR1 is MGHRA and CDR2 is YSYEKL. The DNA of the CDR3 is TGCGCCAGCAGCCAAGGCACTAGGGGCACCGGGGAGCTGTTTTTT. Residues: CASSQGTRGTGELFF.

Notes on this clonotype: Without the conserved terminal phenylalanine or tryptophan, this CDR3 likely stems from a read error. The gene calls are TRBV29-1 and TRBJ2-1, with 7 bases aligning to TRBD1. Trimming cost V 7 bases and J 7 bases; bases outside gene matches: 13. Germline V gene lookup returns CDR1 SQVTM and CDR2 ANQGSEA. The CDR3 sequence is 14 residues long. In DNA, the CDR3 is TGCAGCGGTCGAACAGGGGCTCCTTCAAATGAGCAGTTCTTA. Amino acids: CSGRTGAPSNEQFL.

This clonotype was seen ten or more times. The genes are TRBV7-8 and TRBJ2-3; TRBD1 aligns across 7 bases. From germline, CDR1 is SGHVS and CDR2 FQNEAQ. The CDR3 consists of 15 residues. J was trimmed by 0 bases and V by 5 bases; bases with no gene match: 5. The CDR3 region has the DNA TGTGCCAGCAGCACCGGGACAGTTAGCACAGATACGCAGTATTTT. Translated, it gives CASSTGTVSTDTQYF.

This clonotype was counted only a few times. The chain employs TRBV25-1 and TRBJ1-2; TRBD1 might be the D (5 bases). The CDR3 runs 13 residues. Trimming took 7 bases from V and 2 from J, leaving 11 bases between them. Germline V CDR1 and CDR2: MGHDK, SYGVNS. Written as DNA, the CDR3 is TGTGCCAGCAAGGGAGGGGTCAACTATGGCTACACCTTC. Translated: CASKGGVNYGYTF.

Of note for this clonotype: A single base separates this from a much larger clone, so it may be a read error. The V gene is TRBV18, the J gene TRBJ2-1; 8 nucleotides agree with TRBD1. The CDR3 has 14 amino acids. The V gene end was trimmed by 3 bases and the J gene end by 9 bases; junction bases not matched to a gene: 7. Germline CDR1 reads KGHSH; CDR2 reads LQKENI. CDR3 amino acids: CASSPDRGDVEQFF. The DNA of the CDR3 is TGTGCCAGCTCACCCGACAGGGGTGACGTTGAGCAGTTCTTC.

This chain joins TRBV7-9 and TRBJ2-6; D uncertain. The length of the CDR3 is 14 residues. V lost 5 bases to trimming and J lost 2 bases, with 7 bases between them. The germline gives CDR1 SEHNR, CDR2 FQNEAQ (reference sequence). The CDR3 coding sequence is TGTGCCAGCAGCCCCCCCGCTGGGGCCAACGTCCTGACTTTC. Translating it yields CASSPPAGANVLTF.

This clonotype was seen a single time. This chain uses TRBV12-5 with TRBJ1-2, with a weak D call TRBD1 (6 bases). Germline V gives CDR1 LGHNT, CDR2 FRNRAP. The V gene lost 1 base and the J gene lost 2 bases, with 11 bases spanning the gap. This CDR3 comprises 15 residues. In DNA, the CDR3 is TGTGCTAGTGGTTTGGACTGGACAGAGAACTATGGCTACACCTTC. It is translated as CASGLDWTENYGYTF. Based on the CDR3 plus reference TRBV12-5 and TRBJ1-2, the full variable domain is DARVTQTPRHKVTEMGQEVTMRCQPILGHNTVFWYRQTMMQGLELLAYFRNRAPLDDSGMPKDRFSAEMPDATLATLKIQPSEPRDSAVYFCASGLDWTENYGYTFGSGTRLTVV.

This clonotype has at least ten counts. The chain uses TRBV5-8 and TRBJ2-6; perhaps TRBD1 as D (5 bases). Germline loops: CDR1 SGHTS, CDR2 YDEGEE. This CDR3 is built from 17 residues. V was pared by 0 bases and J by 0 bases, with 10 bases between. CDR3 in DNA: TGTGCCAGCAGCTTGGGACAGTTTTTCTCTGGGGCCAACGTCCTGACTTTC. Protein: CASSLGQFFSGANVLTF.

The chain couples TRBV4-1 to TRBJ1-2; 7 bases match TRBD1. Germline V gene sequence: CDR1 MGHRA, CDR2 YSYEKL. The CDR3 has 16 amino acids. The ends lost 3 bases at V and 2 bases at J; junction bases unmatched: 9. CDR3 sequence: CASSQNDRALNYGYTF. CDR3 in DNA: TGCGCCAGCAGCCAGAACGACAGGGCGCTCAACTATGGCTACACCTTC.

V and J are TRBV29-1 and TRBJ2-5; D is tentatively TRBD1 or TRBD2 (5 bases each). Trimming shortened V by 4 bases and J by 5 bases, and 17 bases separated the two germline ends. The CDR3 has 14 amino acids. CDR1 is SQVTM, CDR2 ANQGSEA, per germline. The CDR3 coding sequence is TGCAGCGTTGGCGGCTCGGGGCTTTATGAGACCCAGTACTTC. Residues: CSVGGSGLYETQYF.

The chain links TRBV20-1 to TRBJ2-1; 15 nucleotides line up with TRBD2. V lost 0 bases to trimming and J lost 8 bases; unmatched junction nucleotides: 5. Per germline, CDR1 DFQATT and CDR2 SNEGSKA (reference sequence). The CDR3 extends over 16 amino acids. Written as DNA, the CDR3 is TGCAGTGCTAGAGATGGACTAGCGGGGGGGCCTCATGAGCAGTTCTTC. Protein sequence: CSARDGLAGGPHEQFF.

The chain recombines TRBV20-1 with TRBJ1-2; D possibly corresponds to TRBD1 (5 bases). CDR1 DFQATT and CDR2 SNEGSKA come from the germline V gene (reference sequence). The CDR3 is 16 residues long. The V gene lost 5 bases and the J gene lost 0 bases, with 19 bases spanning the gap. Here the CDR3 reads CSASGTELPANYGYTF. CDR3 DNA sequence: TGCAGTGCTTCCGGGACGGAACTTCCAGCTAACTATGGCTACACCTTC.

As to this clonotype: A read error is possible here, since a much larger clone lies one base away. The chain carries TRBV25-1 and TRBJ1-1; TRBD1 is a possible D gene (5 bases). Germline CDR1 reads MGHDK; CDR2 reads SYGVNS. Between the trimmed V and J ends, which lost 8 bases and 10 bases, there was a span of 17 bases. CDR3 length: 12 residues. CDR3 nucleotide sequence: TGTGCCAGCGTCGGGGGTAAGGCTGGAGCTTTCTTT. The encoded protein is CASVGGKAGAFF.